The 17 T cell receptor beta chains in this list originate from one sample, sequenced in a study of blood T cell repertoires in COVID-19. Measured with immunoSEQ multiplex PCR; TCRdb has only the in-frame clones, and not every one. The sample contains 310,000 or so clones, over 70% of which appear only once. Source material: peripheral blood. These receptors came from a woman aged 45-60 years with acute or convalescent COVID-19.

The chain combines TRBV6-6 with TRBJ2-1; 8 bases align to TRBD2. The CDR3 sequence is 13 residues long. CDR1 is MNHNY and CDR2 is SVGAGI in the germline V gene (reference sequence). V shed 8 bases and J 8 bases; nucleotides not matched to a gene: 8. The CDR3 region is CASSPAGDDEQFF. As DNA, the CDR3 is TGTGCCAGCTCGCCAGCGGGAGACGATGAGCAGTTCTTC.

This clone has more than one count but fewer than ten. The chain joins TRBV11-2 to TRBJ2-1; TRBD2 matches at 8 bases. CDR1 and CDR2 from the germline V gene are SGHAT and FQNNGV. There are 12 residues in the CDR3. Trimming took 9 bases from V and 6 from J; bases not matched to a gene: 4. As DNA, the CDR3 is TGTGCCAGTCGCGGGGGGCCCAATGAGCAGTTCTTC. This gives the protein CASRGGPNEQFF.

The gene calls are TRBV6-2 or TRBV6-3 and TRBJ2-3; 9 bases are shared with TRBD1. Germline V gives CDR1 MNHEY, CDR2 SVGEGT. Trimming cost V 2 bases and J 9 bases; bases outside gene matches: 6. The CDR3 runs 14 residues. The CDR3 nucleotides are TGTGCCAGCAGTTACGACAGGACAGGGGACACGCAGTATTTT. This gives the protein CASSYDRTGDTQYF.

This clone was observed a few times. Other DNA sequences in the same sample also yield this CDR3. The chain employs TRBV5-1 and TRBJ1-2, with a weak D call TRBD1 (6 bases). V lost 0 bases and J lost 4, with 10 bases in between. CDR1 and CDR2 (germline): SGHRS, YFSETQ. The CDR3 is made up of 14 amino acids. CDR3 sequence (DNA): TGCGCCAGCAGCTTGGAACAGGGCCTCTATGGCTACACCTTC. Encoded protein: CASSLEQGLYGYTF.

V gene TRBV7-9 combines with J gene TRBJ2-7, with D maybe TRBD1 (5 bases). CDR3 length equals 12 residues. Trimming pared 5 bases from V and 3 bases from J, leaving 8 bases between. The germline V gene encodes CDR1 SEHNR and CDR2 FQNEAQ (reference sequence). The CDR3 loop reads CASSLDIYEQYF. CDR3 nucleotides: TGTGCCAGCAGCCTGGACATCTACGAGCAGTACTTC.

This clone was found a few times. The V and J genes are TRBV5-6 and TRBJ1-2, with 9 bases that match TRBD1. There are 14 residues in the CDR3. V was pared by 4 bases and J by 5 bases, with 6 bases of the junction left unmatched. Germline values: CDR1 SGHDT, CDR2 YYEEEE. In DNA form, the CDR3 reads TGTGCCAGCAGCACCGGGACAGGGATTTATGGCTACACCTTC. Its translation: CASSTGTGIYGYTF.

J is TRBJ2-5 and V is TRBV5-5; TRBD1 matches at 7 bases. Germline V lookup: CDR1 SGHKS, CDR2 YYEKEE (reference sequence). The CDR3 has 17 amino acids. V shed 0 bases, J shed 6 bases, and the junction held 14 bases outside the gene matches. CDR3 nucleotides: TGTGCCAGCAGCTTGGGATTTGCGACAGGGTCTCTTCAGACCCAGTACTTC. This sequence encodes CASSLGFATGSLQTQYF.

This chain connects TRBV7-9 to TRBJ1-1; 7 bases agree with TRBD1. After removal of 3 bases from V and 2 bases from J, the junction contained 6 bases not matched to a gene. This CDR3 has 15 amino acids. Germline V CDR1 and CDR2: SEHNR, FQNEAQ (reference sequence). The CDR3 bases are TGTGCCAGCAGCTTGACAGGGCCGCCCAACACTGAAGCTTTCTTT. It codes for CASSLTGPPNTEAFF.

J is TRBJ1-6 and V is TRBV6-5, with a possible D match to TRBD1 (5 bases). The CDR3 loop spans 15 amino acids. V was trimmed by 9 bases and J by 4 bases, leaving 16 bases between them. Germline V gives CDR1 MNHEY, CDR2 SVGAGI. This CDR3 reads CASHGGGEYNSPLHF. For the CDR3, the DNA is TGTGCCAGTCACGGGGGAGGGGAATATAATTCACCCCTCCACTTT.

The CDR3 DNA is TGTGCCAGTAGTGGGGGGACAGGGCGAGGTGATCAGCCCCAGCATTTT. This sequence encodes CASSGGTGRGDQPQHF. V gene TRBV19 combines with J gene TRBJ1-5, with 9 bases fitting TRBD1. The V gene end was trimmed by 5 bases and the J gene end by 5 bases; junction bases not matched to a gene: 10. CDR1 and CDR2 (germline): LNHDA, SQIVND (reference sequence). The CDR3 runs to 16 residues.

The chain combines TRBV3-1 (or the pseudogene TRBV3-2) with TRBJ1-4, with D unresolved. Germline CDR1 is LGHDT and CDR2 is YNNKEL (reference sequence). The V end lost 4 bases, the J end lost 4 bases, and 13 bases lay between the germline ends. The length of the CDR3 is 15 residues. Here the CDR3 reads CASSPRIQINEKLFF. Here the CDR3 DNA reads TGTGCCAGCAGCCCACGCATACAGATTAATGAAAAACTGTTTTTT.

The chain links TRBV11-3 to TRBJ2-1, with 8 bases that match TRBD2. The CDR3 is made up of 14 amino acids. CDR1 and CDR2 (germline): SGHNT, YENEEA. V lost 4 bases to trimming and J lost 6 bases; unmatched junction nucleotides: 5. The CDR3 loop reads CASSSGLEGNEQFF. CDR3 DNA: TGTGCCAGCAGCTCGGGACTAGAGGGCAATGAGCAGTTCTTC.

The V call is TRBV14, the J call TRBJ1-1; D is undetermined. The germline V gene has CDR1 SGHDN and CDR2 FVKESK. This CDR3 has 13 residues. Trimming cost V 4 bases and J 3 bases, with 9 bases left between them. The CDR3 sequence: CASSPLRDTEAFF. For the CDR3, the DNA is TGTGCCAGCAGCCCTCTGCGGGACACTGAAGCTTTCTTT.

The chain uses TRBV5-5 and TRBJ2-3; TRBD2 is a possible D gene (5 bases). Germline CDR1 SGHKS, CDR2 YYEKEE (reference sequence). This CDR3 spans 14 amino acids. V lost 0 bases and J lost 8, with 13 bases in between. DNA for the CDR3: TGTGCCAGCAGCTTGGGACCGCTCGAGGGTACGCAGTATTTT. The encoded protein is CASSLGPLEGTQYF.

This clone was found once. This chain joins TRBV3-1 (or the pseudogene TRBV3-2) and TRBJ2-3; 9 bases map to TRBD2. V shed 1 base, J shed 0 bases, and the junction held 14 bases outside the gene matches. In germline, CDR1 is LGHDT, CDR2 YNNKEL (reference sequence). This CDR3 has 20 residues. The CDR3 DNA reads TGTGCCAGCAGCCAAGCGTTTGTGCGGCGGGGGGGATCTAGCACAGATACGCAGTATTTT. The encoded protein is CASSQAFVRRGGSSTDTQYF.

The chain employs TRBV6-5 and TRBJ1-1, with 7 bases that match TRBD1. Looked up from germline, CDR1 is MNHEY and CDR2 is SVGAGI. The CDR3 has 14 residues. J gave up 7 bases and V 5 bases, and 10 bases lay outside the gene matches. The CDR3 is CASSHTGTAREAFF. The CDR3 region has the DNA TGTGCCAGCAGTCATACCGGGACAGCACGTGAAGCTTTCTTT.

This clone was picked up a small number of times. The chain recombines TRBV7-9 with TRBJ1-2; D possibly corresponds to TRBD1 (6 bases). V was cut by 1 base and J by 1 base, with 10 bases left in between. Germline assignment: CDR1 SEHNR and CDR2 FQNEAQ (reference sequence). The CDR3 contains 15 residues. The CDR3 DNA sequence: TGTGCCAGCAGCTTAGGGGACACAGTTAACTATGGCTACACCTTC. The encoded protein is CASSLGDTVNYGYTF.